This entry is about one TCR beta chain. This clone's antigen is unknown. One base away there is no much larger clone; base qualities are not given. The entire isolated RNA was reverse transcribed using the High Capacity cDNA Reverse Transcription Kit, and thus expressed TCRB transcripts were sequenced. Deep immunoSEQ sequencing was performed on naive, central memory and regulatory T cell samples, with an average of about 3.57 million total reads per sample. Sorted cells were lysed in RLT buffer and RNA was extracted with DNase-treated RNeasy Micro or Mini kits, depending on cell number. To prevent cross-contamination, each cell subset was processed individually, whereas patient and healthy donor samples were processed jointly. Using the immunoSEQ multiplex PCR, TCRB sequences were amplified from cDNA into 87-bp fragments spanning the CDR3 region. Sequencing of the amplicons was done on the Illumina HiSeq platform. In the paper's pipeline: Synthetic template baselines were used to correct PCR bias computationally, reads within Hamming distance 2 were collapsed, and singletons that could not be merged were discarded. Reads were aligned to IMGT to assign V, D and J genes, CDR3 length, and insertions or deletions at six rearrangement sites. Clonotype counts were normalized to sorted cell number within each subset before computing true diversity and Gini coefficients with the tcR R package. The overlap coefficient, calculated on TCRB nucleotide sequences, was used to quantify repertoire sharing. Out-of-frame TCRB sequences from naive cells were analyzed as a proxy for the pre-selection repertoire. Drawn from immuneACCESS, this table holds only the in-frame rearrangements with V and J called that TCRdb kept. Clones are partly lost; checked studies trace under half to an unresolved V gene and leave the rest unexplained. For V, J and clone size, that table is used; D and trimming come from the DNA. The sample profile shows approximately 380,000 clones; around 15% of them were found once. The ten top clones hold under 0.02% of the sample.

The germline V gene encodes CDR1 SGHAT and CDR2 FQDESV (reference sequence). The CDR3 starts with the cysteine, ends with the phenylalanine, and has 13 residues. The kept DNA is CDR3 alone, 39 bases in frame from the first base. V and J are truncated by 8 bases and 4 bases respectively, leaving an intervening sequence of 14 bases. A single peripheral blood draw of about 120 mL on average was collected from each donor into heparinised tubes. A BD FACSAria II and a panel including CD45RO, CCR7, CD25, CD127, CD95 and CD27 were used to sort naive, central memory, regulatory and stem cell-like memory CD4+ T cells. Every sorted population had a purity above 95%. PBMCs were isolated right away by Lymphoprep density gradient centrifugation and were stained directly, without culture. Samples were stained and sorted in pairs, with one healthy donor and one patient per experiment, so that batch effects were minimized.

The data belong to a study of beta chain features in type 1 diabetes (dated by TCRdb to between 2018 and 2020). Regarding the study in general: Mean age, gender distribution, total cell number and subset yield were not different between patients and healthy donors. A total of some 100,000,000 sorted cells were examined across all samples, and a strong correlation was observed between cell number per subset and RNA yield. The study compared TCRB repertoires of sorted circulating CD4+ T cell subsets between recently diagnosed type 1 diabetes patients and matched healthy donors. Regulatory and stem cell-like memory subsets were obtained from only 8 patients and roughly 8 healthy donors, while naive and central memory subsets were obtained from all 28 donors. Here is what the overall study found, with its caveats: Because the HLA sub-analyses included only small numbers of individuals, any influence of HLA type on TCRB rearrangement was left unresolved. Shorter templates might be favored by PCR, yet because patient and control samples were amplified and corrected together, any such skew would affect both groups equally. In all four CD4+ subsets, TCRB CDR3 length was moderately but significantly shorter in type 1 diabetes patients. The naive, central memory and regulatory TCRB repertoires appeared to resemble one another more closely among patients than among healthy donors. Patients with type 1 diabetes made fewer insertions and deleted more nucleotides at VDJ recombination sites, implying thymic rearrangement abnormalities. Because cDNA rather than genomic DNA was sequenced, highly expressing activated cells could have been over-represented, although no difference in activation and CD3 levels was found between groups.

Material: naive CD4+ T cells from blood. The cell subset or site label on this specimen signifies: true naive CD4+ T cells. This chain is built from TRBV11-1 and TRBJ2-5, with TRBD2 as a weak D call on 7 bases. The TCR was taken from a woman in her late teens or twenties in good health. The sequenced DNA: TGTGCCAGCCGTCCGGCGGGGGCAGAGACCCAGTACTTC. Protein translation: CASRPAGAETQYF.